Listed here are 8 T cell receptor beta chains from one sample, sequenced in a study of prognosis after radiotherapy for stage I lung cancer. The authors amplified TCR beta CDR3 from genomic DNA using two-round multiplex PCR. For every TRBV and TRBJ gene, a specific primer was used in first-round PCR. One entry per CDR3 protein results from TCRdb running MiXCR on the multiplex PCR reads. Among 11,000 to 15,000 distinct CDR3 sequences, 35% to 40% were seen once, and the ten largest hold 35% to 50%. Sequences were derived from PBMCs, sampled before or after stereotactic body radiation therapy (not recorded which). The receptors stem from a donor over 45 with non-small cell lung cancer.

This clonotype was counted ten times or more. CDR3 residues: CASSPSSVRVTDTQYF. CDR3 bases: TGTGCCAGCAGCCCCTCTAGCGTGAGGGTCACAGATACGCAGTATTTT. The J gene is TRBJ2-3, the V gene TRBV5-8, with a tentative D call TRBD2 (6 bases). The CDR3 is made up of 16 amino acids. Germline-derived CDR1 and CDR2 are SGHTS and YDEGEE. V was shortened by 4 bases and J by 2 bases, with 17 bases between the two germline ends.

As concerns this clonotype: Given a far larger clone just one base away, this is likely a sequencing read error. The chain recombines TRBV6-6 with TRBJ2-1; TRBD2 matches at 11 bases. In germline, CDR1 is MNHNY, CDR2 SVGAGI (reference sequence). The CDR3 totals 15 residues. The CDR3 loop is CASSYSLAGVAEKFF. The CDR3 DNA is TGTGCCAGCAGTTACTCACTAGCGGGGGTCGCTGAGAAGTTCTTC.

This clonotype was seen repeatedly, ten times or more. The rearrangement joins TRBV3-1 to TRBJ2-7; D call uncertain. Germline loops: CDR1 LGHDT, CDR2 YNNKEL (reference sequence). The CDR3 length is 11 residues. Trimming removed 1 base at V and 7 bases at J, with 5 bases between. CDR3 region: CASSQGREQYF. The CDR3 DNA sequence: TGTGCCAGCAGCCAAGGTCGGGAGCAGTACTTC.

V and J are TRBV19 and TRBJ1-5, with D perhaps matching TRBD1 (6 bases). V shed 10 bases and J shed 16 bases, with 29 bases lying between them. This CDR3 region has 14 residues. Germline lookup yields CDR1 LNHDA and CDR2 SQIVND (reference sequence). The chain's CDR3 is CATSSGQKSNQPHF. The CDR3 bases are TGTGCCACCTCATCCGGACAGAAAAGCAATCAGCCCCATTTT.

This clonotype was counted at least ten times. The chain couples TRBV9 to TRBJ2-1, with a tentative D call TRBD2 (7 bases). CDR3 length: 15 amino acids. Germline CDR1 is SGDLS and CDR2 is YYNGEE. With 4 bases removed from V and 7 bases from J, the gap between germline ends came to 18 bases. Written as DNA, the CDR3 is TGTGCCAGCAGCCCGGTCGGGGGGCTAGGGAATGAGCAGTTCTTC. Amino acid sequence: CASSPVGGLGNEQFF.

This clonotype was seen at least ten times. A junction end diverges from the germline sequence, so it may reflect a read error. V usage is TRBV5-5 and J usage is TRBJ1-5; D not resolved. This CDR3 is 13 amino acids long. Germline V gives CDR1 SGHKS, CDR2 YYEKEE (reference sequence). The CDR3 loop reads CASSSSSHQPQHF. The CDR3, as DNA: TGTGCCAGCAGCTCCTCTAGCCATCAGCCCCAGCATTTT.

This clonotype was seen ten or more times. The J gene is TRBJ1-2, the V gene TRBV24-1; tentative D call: TRBD1 (6 bases). The CDR3 covers 14 residues. V gave up 4 bases and J gave up 1 base, with 9 bases separating them. Germline lookup yields CDR1 KGHDR and CDR2 SFDVKD. For the CDR3, the DNA is TGTGCCACCAGTGACTGGACAGTTAACTATGGCTACACCTTC. This codes for CATSDWTVNYGYTF.

This clonotype was counted ten times or more. V usage is TRBV6-4 and J usage is TRBJ1-5, with TRBD1 matching over 9 bases. J gave up 2 bases and V 4 bases, and 12 bases lay outside the gene matches. The germline V gene has CDR1 MRHNA and CDR2 SNTAGT. This CDR3 has 18 amino acids. CDR3 nucleotide sequence: TGTGCCAGCAGTGGAAGCACAGGGGGCGCTGATTGCAATCAGCCCCAGCATTTT. Its translation is CASSGSTGGADCNQPQHF.